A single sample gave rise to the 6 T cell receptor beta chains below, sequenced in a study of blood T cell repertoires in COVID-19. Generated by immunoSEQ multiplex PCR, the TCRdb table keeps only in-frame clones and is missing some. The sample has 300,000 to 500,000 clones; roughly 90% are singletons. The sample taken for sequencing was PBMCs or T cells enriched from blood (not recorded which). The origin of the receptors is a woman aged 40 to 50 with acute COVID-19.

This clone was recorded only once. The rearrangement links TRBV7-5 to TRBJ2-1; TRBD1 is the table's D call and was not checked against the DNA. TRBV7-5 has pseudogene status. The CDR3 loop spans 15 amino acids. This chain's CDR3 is CARSLSRLGDNEQFF. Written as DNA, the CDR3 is TGTGCCAGAAGCTTGAGCCGTTTAGGGGACAATGAGCAGTTCTTC.

In nucleotides, the CDR3 is TGTGCCAGCAGCCTTGACAGGGGAACCGGGGAGCTGTTTTTT. This translates into CASSLDRGTGELFF. The gene calls are TRBV5-6 and TRBJ2-2; 8 positions agree with TRBD1. CDR3 size: 14 residues. Germline trimming cut 4 bases from V and 5 bases from J; bases unmatched to any gene: 4. Germline-derived CDR1 and CDR2 are SGHDT and YYEEEE.

CDR3: CASSTGGVRANYGYTF. The CDR3 bases are TGTGCCAGCAGCACGGGGGGCGTCAGGGCCAACTATGGCTACACCTTC. The chain couples TRBV5-4 to TRBJ1-2; a possible D gene is TRBD1 (6 bases). The V and J ends lost 4 bases and 2 bases respectively, with 18 bases between them. The CDR3 consists of 16 residues. CDR1 and CDR2 (germline): SGHNT, YYREEE (reference sequence).

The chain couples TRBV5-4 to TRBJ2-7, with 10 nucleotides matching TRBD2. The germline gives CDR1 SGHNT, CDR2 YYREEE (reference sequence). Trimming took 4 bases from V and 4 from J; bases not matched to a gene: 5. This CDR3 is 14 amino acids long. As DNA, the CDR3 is TGTGCCAGCAGCAAAGCGGGGGGGCAGTACGAGCAGTACTTC. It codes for CASSKAGGQYEQYF.

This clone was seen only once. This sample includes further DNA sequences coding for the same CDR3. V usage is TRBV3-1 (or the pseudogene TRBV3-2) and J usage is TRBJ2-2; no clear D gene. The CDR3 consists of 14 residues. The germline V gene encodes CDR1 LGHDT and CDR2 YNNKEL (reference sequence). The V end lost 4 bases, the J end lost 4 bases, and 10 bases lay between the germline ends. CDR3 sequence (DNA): TGTGCCAGCAGCCGCGGCAGAGCCACCGGGGAGCTGTTTTTT. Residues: CASSRGRATGELFF.

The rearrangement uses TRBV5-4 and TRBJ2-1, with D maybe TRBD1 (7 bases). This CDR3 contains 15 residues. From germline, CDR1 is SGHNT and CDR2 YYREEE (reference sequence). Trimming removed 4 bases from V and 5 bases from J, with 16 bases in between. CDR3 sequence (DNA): TGTGCCAGCAGCCCCCGACTAGGGACAGACAATGAGCAGTTCTTC. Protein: CASSPRLGTDNEQFF.